Below are 7 T cell receptor beta chains sequenced from a single sample in a study of shared clonotypes between healthy human individuals. Profiled with immunoSEQ multiplex PCR; TCRdb holds only in-frame clones, not every one. The profile shows about 1.1 million clones, 60% to 80% of them singletons. The source material was memory CD4+ T cells from PBMCs. Documented subset: CD45RA-negative fraction. These receptors were collected from a man aged 18-30 years in good health. Some clones in this sample may be carry-over from other donors' samples.

V usage is TRBV9 and J usage is TRBJ2-5; TRBD2 is a possible D gene (6 bases). V lost 0 bases and J lost 5, with 17 bases in between. In germline, CDR1 is SGDLS, CDR2 YYNGEE. The CDR3 is 16 residues long. In nucleotides, the CDR3 is TGTGCCAGCAGCGTAGATCGTGGGACTCAAGTGGAGACCCAGTACTTC. Residues: CASSVDRGTQVETQYF.

This chain uses TRBV30 with TRBJ2-1, with a tentative D call TRBD1 (6 bases). V lost 0 bases to trimming and J lost 8 bases, with 14 bases between them. There are 14 residues in the CDR3. From germline, CDR1 is GTSNPN and CDR2 SVGIG (reference sequence). This CDR3 is CAWSVLTGQDEQFF. DNA for the CDR3: TGTGCCTGGAGTGTACTAACAGGGCAAGATGAGCAGTTCTTC. The complete variable domain, with remaining parts taken from reference TRBV30 and TRBJ2-1, reads SQTIHQWPATLVQPVGSPLSLECTVEGTSNPNLYWYRQAAGRGLQLLFYSVGIGQISSEVPQNLSASRPQDRQFILSSKKLLLSDSGFYLCAWSVLTGQDEQFFGPGTRLTVL.

The chain joins TRBV6-6 to TRBJ2-1; 8 positions agree with TRBD1. Unmatched junction bases numbered 6, after V lost 0 bases and J lost 8 bases. CDR1 MNHNY and CDR2 SVGAGI come from the germline V gene (reference sequence). This CDR3 comprises 15 residues. In DNA, the CDR3 is TGTGCCAGCAGTTACTCAGGACAGGGTTTGGATGAGCAGTTCTTC. Its translation is CASSYSGQGLDEQFF.

CDR3 sequence: CASSFPGEGYGYTF. The DNA of the CDR3 is TGTGCCAGCAGTTTCCCGGGTGAAGGGTATGGCTACACCTTC. This chain uses TRBV27 with TRBJ1-2; D not resolved. V lost 3 bases and J lost 5, with 13 bases in between. The germline gives CDR1 MNHEY, CDR2 SMNVEV (reference sequence). The CDR3 loop spans 14 amino acids.

J is TRBJ2-5 and V is TRBV28; 8 bases align to TRBD2. This CDR3 is built from 15 residues. Trimming took 4 bases from V and 2 from J; bases not matched to a gene: 6. The germline CDR1 and CDR2 sequences are MDHEN and SYDVKM. This CDR3 is CASSSAGGRQETQYF. As DNA, the CDR3 is TGTGCCAGCAGTTCCGCGGGGGGAAGACAAGAGACCCAGTACTTC. Filled out from reference TRBV28 and TRBJ2-5, the complete variable domain reads DVKVTQSSRYLVKRTGEKVFLECVQDMDHENMFWYRQDPGLGLRLIYFSYDVKMKEKGDIPEGYSVSREKKERFSLILESASTNQTSMYLCASSSAGGRQETQYFGPGTRLLVL.

The chain links TRBV5-6 to TRBJ2-3, with D possibly being TRBD2 (5 bases). Trimming cost V 3 bases and J 0 bases, with 20 bases left between them. The CDR3 runs to 18 residues. CDR1 and CDR2 from the germline V gene are SGHDT and YYEEEE. This chain's CDR3 is CASSSPFFGILSTDTQYF. CDR3 sequence (DNA): TGTGCCAGCAGCTCACCGTTTTTCGGGATACTTAGCACAGATACGCAGTATTTT.

The chain carries TRBV7-7 and TRBJ2-3, with 14 bases that match TRBD2. Per germline, CDR1 SSHAT and CDR2 FNYEAQ (reference sequence). The CDR3 covers 16 residues. Trimming cost V 6 bases and J 5 bases; bases outside gene matches: 7. The DNA of the CDR3 is TGTGCCAGCAGATCAGGACTAGCGGGAGGAGTAGATACGCAGTATTTT. Protein product: CASRSGLAGGVDTQYF.